One and the same sample provided the 31 T cell receptor beta chains below, sequenced in a study of blood T cell repertoires in COVID-19. Measured with immunoSEQ multiplex PCR; TCRdb has only the in-frame clones, and not every one. In the table there are roughly 140,000 clones, under 90% of which are singletons. Sequencing was performed on peripheral blood. Receptors were obtained from a human donor in a cohort sampled during active COVID-19.

This chain joins TRBV10-3 and TRBJ1-3, with D perhaps TRBD1 (5 bases). The CDR3 contains 15 residues. Trimming left V 3 bases short and J 0 bases short, with 9 bases between. Germline V gene sequence: CDR1 ENHRY, CDR2 SYGVKD. For the CDR3, the DNA is TGTGCCATCAGTGACAGGGAGGCCTCTGGAAACACCATATATTTT. As protein: CAISDREASGNTIYF.

Here the CDR3 DNA reads TGTGCCAGCAGTTTAGCGGGGGTTACCTACGAGCAGTACTTC. Translating gives CASSLAGVTYEQYF. J is TRBJ2-7 and V is TRBV6-2 or TRBV6-3; 9 bases align to TRBD2. This CDR3 contains 14 residues. The ends lost 4 bases at V and 2 bases at J; junction bases unmatched: 3. Germline loops: CDR1 MNHEY, CDR2 SVGEGT.

The J gene is TRBJ1-1, the V gene TRBV5-1; TRBD1 might be the D (5 bases). There are 13 residues in the CDR3. CDR1 and CDR2 from the germline V gene are SGHRS and YFSETQ. The V gene lost 0 bases and the J gene lost 3 bases, with 6 bases spanning the gap. The CDR3 DNA reads as TGCGCCAGCAGCTTGGGCAGGGACACTGAAGCTTTCTTT. Encoded protein: CASSLGRDTEAFF.

This clone was detected ten times or more. The chain is built from TRBV19 and TRBJ2-2, with TRBD2 identical over 7 bases. Trimming removed 4 bases from V and 7 bases from J; junction bases left unmatched: 6. CDR3 length: 14 residues. Germline V gives CDR1 LNHDA, CDR2 SQIVND (reference sequence). The CDR3: CASSNTGGNGELFF. In nucleotides, the CDR3 is TGTGCCAGTAGTAATACGGGGGGAAACGGGGAGCTGTTTTTT. The full variable domain, its missing parts supplied by reference TRBV19 and TRBJ2-2, is DGGITQSPKYLFRKEGQNVTLSCEQNLNHDAMYWYRQDPGQGLRLIYYSQIVNDFQKGDIAEGYSVSREKKESFPLTVTSAQKNPTAFYLCASSNTGGNGELFFGEGSRLTVL.

This sequence joins TRBV4-2 and TRBJ1-1; the match to TRBD1 covers 7 bases. Germline V gives CDR1 LGHNA, CDR2 YNFKEQ. The CDR3 extends over 19 amino acids. V was pared by 1 base and J by 0 bases, with 14 bases of the junction left unmatched. The CDR3: CASSQVGGFRDRLNTEAFF. The CDR3, as DNA: TGTGCCAGCAGCCAAGTGGGGGGATTTAGGGACAGACTGAACACTGAAGCTTTCTTT.

This clone was seen a single time. CDR3 in amino acids: CASSLGAGGLHEQYF. CDR3 nucleotides: TGCGCCAGCAGCTTGGGGGCAGGGGGGTTGCACGAGCAGTACTTC. This chain joins TRBV5-1 and TRBJ2-7, with a possible D match to TRBD1 (7 bases). CDR3 length: 15 residues. Trimming pared 0 bases from V and 5 bases from J, leaving 15 bases between. Germline V gives CDR1 SGHRS, CDR2 YFSETQ.

The chain combines TRBV3-1 (or the pseudogene TRBV3-2) with TRBJ2-7, with D possibly matching TRBD1 (6 bases). This CDR3 is built from 13 residues. Trimming left V 4 bases short and J 7 bases short, with 14 bases between. Germline-derived CDR1 and CDR2 are LGHDT and YNNKEL (reference sequence). Here the CDR3 reads CASSPYRVGEQYF. The CDR3 bases are TGTGCCAGCAGCCCCTACAGGGTAGGTGAGCAGTACTTC.

V usage is TRBV7-9 and J usage is TRBJ2-3; maybe TRBD1 (6 bases). The CDR3 totals 16 residues. Deletions cut 0 bases from V and 0 bases from J, with 10 bases between. Germline loops: CDR1 SEHNR, CDR2 FQNEAQ (reference sequence). CDR3 region: CASSLAGRGSTDTQYF. For the CDR3, the DNA is TGTGCCAGCAGCTTAGCGGGCAGGGGTAGCACAGATACGCAGTATTTT.

As DNA, the CDR3 is TGTGCCAGCAGCTTAGAAGGTGGCAGGGGTTGGTACGAGCAGTACTTC. It translates to CASSLEGGRGWYEQYF. The chain uses TRBV7-9 and TRBJ2-7; perhaps TRBD1 as D (6 bases). Germline CDR1 is SEHNR and CDR2 is FQNEAQ (reference sequence). The CDR3 totals 16 residues. V was clipped by 1 base and J by 4 bases, with 17 bases between them.

V gene TRBV19 combines with J gene TRBJ2-3, with 10 positions matching TRBD2. V shed 0 bases, J shed 4 bases, and the junction held 10 bases outside the gene matches. The germline V gene has CDR1 LNHDA and CDR2 SQIVND (reference sequence). The CDR3 contains 18 residues. The CDR3 is CASSIDGPGTSVPDTQYF. The CDR3 DNA reads TGTGCCAGTAGTATAGATGGGCCCGGGACTAGCGTCCCAGATACGCAGTATTTT.

V and J are TRBV19 and TRBJ2-4, with 7 bases matching TRBD1. The CDR3 has 12 amino acids. J lost 7 bases, V lost 8 bases, and 5 bases had no gene match. The germline V gene encodes CDR1 LNHDA and CDR2 SQIVND (reference sequence). The CDR3 reads CASGDSVNIQYF. CDR3 bases: TGTGCCAGTGGGGACAGTGTGAACATTCAGTACTTC.

The J gene is TRBJ2-1, the V gene TRBV11-3, with D perhaps matching TRBD2 (7 bases). CDR1 is SGHNT and CDR2 is YENEEA in the germline V gene. V was pared by 1 base and J by 4 bases, with 14 bases between. There are 16 residues in the CDR3. The CDR3 DNA follows: TGTGCCAGCAGCTTAGTTGGGGGGGCCGGTTACAATGAGCAGTTCTTC. This sequence encodes CASSLVGGAGYNEQFF.

The chain combines TRBV6-4 with TRBJ2-3, with TRBD2 matching over 9 bases. Germline CDR1 is MRHNA and CDR2 is SNTAGT. CDR3 length: 14 residues. V shed 8 bases, J shed 4 bases, and the junction held 7 bases outside the gene matches. Here the CDR3 DNA reads TGTGCCAGCGCCCTTAGCGGGGGCTCAGATACGCAGTATTTT. Amino acids: CASALSGGSDTQYF.

The V call is TRBV11-2, the J call TRBJ1-2; D is unclear. The V gene lost 0 bases and the J gene lost 7 bases, with 6 bases spanning the gap. Germline V lookup: CDR1 SGHAT, CDR2 FQNNGV. The CDR3 loop spans 12 amino acids. In DNA form, the CDR3 reads TGTGCCAGCAGCTTAGATGGAGTTGGCTACACCTTC. This translates into CASSLDGVGYTF. Filled out from reference TRBV11-2 and TRBJ1-2, the complete variable domain reads EAGVAQSPRYKIIEKRQSVAFWCNPISGHATLYWYQQILGQGPKLLIQFQNNGVVDDSQLPKDRFSAERLKGVDSTLKIQPAKLEDSAVYLCASSLDGVGYTFGSGTRLTVV.

The chain employs TRBV18 and TRBJ2-7; 8 bases agree with TRBD1. The CDR3 consists of 16 residues. After removal of 5 bases from V and 6 bases from J, the junction contained 15 bases not matched to a gene. Looked up from germline, CDR1 is KGHSH and CDR2 is LQKENI. CDR3 nucleotide sequence: TGTGCCAGCTCATCCTTGTTTGCGGACAGGGCGGGCGAGCAGTACTTC. Encoded protein: CASSSLFADRAGEQYF.

The chain has TRBV6-2 or TRBV6-3 and TRBJ2-5; TRBD1 matches 8 bases. J was trimmed by 4 bases and V by 4 bases; bases with no gene match: 5. The CDR3 length is 14 residues. Germline CDR1 and CDR2: MNHEY and SVGEGT. The CDR3 coding sequence is TGTGCCAGCAGTTCCTCAGGGGGCGCAGAGACCCAGTACTTC. Its protein product is CASSSSGGAETQYF.

This sequence joins TRBV4-2 and TRBJ2-3; no clear D. The length of the CDR3 is 14 residues. Trimming stripped 0 bases from V and 2 bases from J, with 6 bases between. Germline V gives CDR1 LGHNA, CDR2 YNFKEQ. The CDR3 DNA reads as TGTGCCAGCAGCCAAGATAGTAACACAGATACGCAGTATTTT. Amino acid sequence: CASSQDSNTDTQYF.

The chain uses TRBV6-2 or TRBV6-3 and TRBJ2-2; D remains unclear. V was pared by 2 bases and J by 3 bases, with 4 bases between. Germline CDR1 MNHEY, CDR2 SVGEGT. This CDR3 has 13 amino acids. The CDR3 coding sequence is TGTGCCAGCAGTTACGACTACACCGGGGAGCTGTTTTTT. It specifies CASSYDYTGELFF.

This clone was recorded once. The chain has TRBV18 and TRBJ2-3; D is unresolved. This CDR3 has 15 residues. Trimming removed 3 bases at V and 5 bases at J, with 15 bases between. The germline V gene encodes CDR1 KGHSH and CDR2 LQKENI. The DNA of the CDR3 is TGTGCCAGCTCACCCCGCGACACCGGAATAGATACGCAGTATTTT. Its translation: CASSPRDTGIDTQYF.

In its sample, this clone was seen once. The V gene is TRBV11-1, the J gene TRBJ2-4, with 8 bases fitting TRBD1. V was pared by 5 bases and J by 13 bases, with 19 bases of the junction left unmatched. Germline values: CDR1 SGHAT, CDR2 FQDESV (reference sequence). The CDR3 is 16 amino acids. The CDR3 bases are TGTGCCAGCAGCCCCAGTGGTCCCCCCCCGGACAGGGAACAGTACTTC. It is translated as CASSPSGPPPDREQYF.

The gene calls are TRBV5-1 and TRBJ1-5; 9 bases fit TRBD1. This CDR3 has 14 amino acids. V dropped 1 base and J dropped 7; count of bases not matched to a gene: 3. The germline V gene has CDR1 SGHRS and CDR2 YFSETQ. CDR3 residues: CASSLTGGWQPQHF. The CDR3 coding sequence is TGCGCCAGCAGCTTGACAGGGGGCTGGCAGCCCCAGCATTTT.

V gene TRBV4-1 combines with J gene TRBJ2-5; 7 bases line up with TRBD1. The ends lost 0 bases at V and 2 bases at J; junction bases unmatched: 3. This CDR3 comprises 15 residues. Germline lookup yields CDR1 MGHRA and CDR2 YSYEKL. CDR3 in DNA: TGCGCCAGCAGCCAAGAAGGCAGGGGGCAAGAGACCCAGTACTTC. This translates into CASSQEGRGQETQYF.

This clone has only one observation. The chain is built from TRBV9 and TRBJ1-1; 7 nucleotides match TRBD1. Germline assignment: CDR1 SGDLS and CDR2 YYNGEE. The CDR3 spans 15 residues. Losses at the gene ends were 0 bases for V and 6 bases for J; bases not matched to a gene: 8. In DNA form, the CDR3 reads TGTGCCAGCAGCGTAGTTACAGGGGTGGCGTCTGAAGCTTTCTTT. Translated, it gives CASSVVTGVASEAFF.

The chain joins TRBV6-5 to TRBJ2-7, with a tentative D call TRBD2 (6 bases). The V end lost 5 bases, the J end lost 4 bases, and 18 bases lay between the germline ends. Germline V lookup: CDR1 MNHEY, CDR2 SVGAGI. The CDR3 is made up of 15 amino acids. CDR3 region: CASSPDYRSGYEQYF. The CDR3 DNA sequence: TGTGCCAGCAGTCCGGACTACCGGTCGGGTTACGAGCAGTACTTC.

The chain links TRBV2 to TRBJ1-2, with a possible D match to TRBD1 (6 bases). Germline CDR1 reads SNHLY; CDR2 reads FYNNEI. The CDR3 is 14 residues long. Deletions cut 4 bases from V and 6 bases from J, with 15 bases between. The CDR3 coding sequence is TGTGCCAGCAGTGGGTTAGGGGGGGCCCATGGCTACACCTTC. Protein product: CASSGLGGAHGYTF.

This chain joins TRBV19 and TRBJ2-2, with no clear D. V lost 6 bases to trimming and J lost 4 bases, with 15 bases between them. Germline values: CDR1 LNHDA, CDR2 SQIVND (reference sequence). The CDR3 loop spans 15 amino acids. Here the CDR3 reads CASRPASEVTGELFF. CDR3 nucleotides: TGTGCCAGTAGGCCCGCGAGTGAGGTCACCGGGGAGCTGTTTTTT.

The V gene is TRBV5-1, the J gene TRBJ2-1, with D tentatively TRBD1 (5 bases). The CDR3 runs 15 residues. With 1 base removed from V and 0 bases from J, the gap between germline ends came to 8 bases. Germline assignment: CDR1 SGHRS and CDR2 YFSETQ. This CDR3 reads CASSLSGNSYNEQFF. CDR3 nucleotides: TGCGCCAGCAGCTTGTCAGGGAACTCCTACAATGAGCAGTTCTTC.

This chain uses TRBV5-6 with TRBJ1-1; TRBD1 matches at 8 bases. Looked up from germline, CDR1 is SGHDT and CDR2 is YYEEEE. The CDR3 has 14 residues. The V and J ends lost 2 bases and 8 bases, in that order; junction bases with no gene match: 8. CDR3 loop: CASSLQGGRVEAFF. In nucleotides, the CDR3 is TGTGCCAGCAGCTTACAGGGGGGGCGGGTCGAAGCTTTCTTT.

This clone came up a few times. The chain uses TRBV9 and TRBJ2-2; no reliable D call. V was cut by 0 bases and J by 0 bases, with 3 bases left in between. The V gene's germline CDR1 is SGDLS and CDR2 YYNGEE. The length of the CDR3 is 14 residues. CDR3 sequence reads: CASSVAANTGELFF. The CDR3 region has the DNA TGTGCCAGCAGCGTAGCAGCGAACACCGGGGAGCTGTTTTTT.

The gene calls are TRBV24-1 and TRBJ1-2, with TRBD1 as a possible D gene (6 bases). The CDR3 contains 15 residues. The germline V gene has CDR1 KGHDR and CDR2 SFDVKD. V was pared by 4 bases and J by 1 base, with 12 bases between. The CDR3 loop is CATSDPQGSNYGYTF. Here the CDR3 DNA reads TGTGCCACCAGTGACCCTCAGGGGAGTAACTATGGCTACACCTTC.

The chain employs TRBV9 and TRBJ2-7; 11 bases are a match to TRBD2. Germline V gene lookup returns CDR1 SGDLS and CDR2 YYNGEE. V was pared by 0 bases and J by 3 bases, with 5 bases of the junction left unmatched. This CDR3 comprises 16 residues. The CDR3 protein is CASSVGASGGYYEQYF. The CDR3 nucleotides are TGTGCCAGCAGCGTAGGGGCTAGCGGGGGGTACTACGAGCAGTACTTC.